This T cell receptor beta chain was sequenced in a study of control samples from healthy donors and cancer patients. The table came from immunoSEQ multiplex PCR; TCRdb's copy has only in-frame clones and leaves some out. The table has about 26,000 clones, approximately 78% seen once. This clone was seen only once. The germline CDR1 and CDR2 sequences are LGHNA and YSLEER. The CDR3 covers 16 residues. The ends were cut back, 0 bases at V and 3 bases at J, with 12 bases in the middle. The specimen was PBMCs. This TCR was recovered from a man aged 55 to 70 with colorectal cancer. The chain recombines TRBV4-3 with TRBJ2-1, with no clear D. The CDR3 reads CASSQDSRPVYNEQFF. CDR3 DNA sequence: TGCGCCAGCAGCCAAGATAGTAGGCCAGTCTACAATGAGCAGTTCTTC.